This TCR beta chain came from a study of cytomegalovirus exposure and HLA in healthy donors. Study as a whole: Among the approximately 430 donors who were genotyped, roughly 85% fell in the genetic ancestry cluster that is associated with self-reported Caucasian donors.

In the case of this clone: The target antigen is unknown.

V was pared by 3 bases and J by 1 base, with 8 bases of the junction left unmatched. This CDR3 is 17 amino acids long. Looked up from germline, CDR1 is SGDLS and CDR2 is YYNGEE. At collection, donors were nominally healthy, but unrecorded immune exposures were probable. The study ran its PCR with 60 Vbeta and 13 Jbeta primers. Here immunoSEQ multiplex PCR was the method, and the copy in TCRdb shows in-frame clones only, minus some. The table includes a few hundred thousand clones, about 80% detected once. Regarding the study as a whole: According to the study, roughly 160 TCR beta chains were cytomegalovirus-associated. Certain indistinguishable V segments, among them TRBV6-2 and TRBV6-3, were excluded.

Sequencing used PBMCs. The sequence was obtained from a woman in her sixties in good health and CMV-seropositive. The chain carries TRBV9 and TRBJ2-3; 10 nucleotides agree with TRBD2. CDR3 DNA sequence: TGTGCCAGCAGCGGACGCCCCGGACTAGCGGGCACAGATACGCAGTATTTT. Translating gives CASSGRPGLAGTDTQYF.